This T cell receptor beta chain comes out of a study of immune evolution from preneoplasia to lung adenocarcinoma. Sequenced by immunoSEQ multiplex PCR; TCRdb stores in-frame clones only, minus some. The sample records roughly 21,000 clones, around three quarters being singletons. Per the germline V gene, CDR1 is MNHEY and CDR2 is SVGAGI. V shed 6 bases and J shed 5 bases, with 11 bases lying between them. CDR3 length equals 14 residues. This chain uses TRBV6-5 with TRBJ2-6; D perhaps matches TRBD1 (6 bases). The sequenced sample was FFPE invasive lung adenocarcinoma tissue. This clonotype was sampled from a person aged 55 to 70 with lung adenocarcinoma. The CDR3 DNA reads TGTGCCAGCAGCCCAGGGGTCTGGGCCAACGTCCTGACTTTC. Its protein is CASSPGVWANVLTF.